These 29 T cell receptor beta chains came from one sample sequenced in a study of blood T cell repertoires in COVID-19. This table comes from immunoSEQ multiplex PCR, and its TCRdb copy is limited to in-frame clones, with some not included. The table includes 150,000 to 170,000 clones, nearly 80% detected once. The material sequenced was peripheral blood. Source of these receptors: a man older than 75 with acute or convalescent COVID-19.

The chain employs TRBV4-1 and TRBJ2-3; D gene uncertain. Germline-derived CDR1 and CDR2 are MGHRA and YSYEKL. V lost 1 base to trimming and J lost 5 bases, with 13 bases between them. CDR3 length equals 15 residues. In DNA form, the CDR3 reads TGCGCCAGCAGCCAAGGACGGGTTTCGGGAGATACGCAGTATTTT. The encoded protein is CASSQGRVSGDTQYF.

This clone occurred a few times. This CDR3 is CSAIQETQYF. The CDR3 DNA reads as TGCAGTGCCATCCAAGAGACCCAGTACTTC. The J gene is TRBJ2-5, the V gene TRBV20-1, with no clear D. V dropped 6 bases and J dropped 1 base, with 3 bases sitting between them. Germline V CDR1 and CDR2: DFQATT, SNEGSKA (reference sequence). The CDR3 length is 10 residues.

The V call is TRBV28, the J call TRBJ2-1; D is possibly TRBD1 (6 bases). CDR3 size: 15 residues. V lost 6 bases to trimming and J lost 9 bases, with 21 bases between them. Germline V lookup: CDR1 MDHEN, CDR2 SYDVKM. The CDR3 protein is CASRGVGAHVFEQFF. In DNA form, the CDR3 reads TGTGCCAGCAGGGGGGTGGGGGCGCATGTCTTTGAGCAGTTCTTC.

The gene calls are TRBV10-1 and TRBJ1-4, with 7 bases aligning to TRBD1. The CDR3 totals 14 residues. CDR1 WNHNN and CDR2 SYGVQD come from the germline V gene (reference sequence). V was clipped by 3 bases and J by 6 bases; unmatched bases: 4. CDR3 residues: CASSDRQGDEKLFF. CDR3 bases: TGCGCCAGCAGTGACCGACAGGGTGATGAAAAACTGTTTTTT.

This sequence joins TRBV3-1 (or the pseudogene TRBV3-2) and TRBJ2-7; D might be TRBD1 (5 bases). V lost 2 bases to trimming and J lost 7 bases, with 9 bases between them. Germline lookup yields CDR1 LGHDT and CDR2 YNNKEL (reference sequence). The CDR3 totals 12 residues. CDR3 nucleotide sequence: TGTGCCAGCAGCCAACAGGGTCGGGAGCAGTACTTC. Protein: CASSQQGREQYF.

The chain combines TRBV18 with TRBJ2-5; a weak D match, TRBD2 (6 bases). CDR1 KGHSH and CDR2 LQKENI come from the germline V gene. This CDR3 region has 15 residues. Deletions cut 0 bases from V and 5 bases from J, with 13 bases between. This CDR3 is CASSPPELAGETQYF. The DNA for the CDR3 is TGTGCCAGCTCACCACCAGAGTTGGCGGGGGAGACCCAGTACTTC. Full variable domain (outside the CDR3, taken from reference TRBV18 and TRBJ2-5): NAGVMQNPRHLVRRRGQEARLRCSPMKGHSHVYWYRQLPEEGLKFMVYLQKENIIDESGMPKERFSAEFPKEGPSILRIQQVVRGDSAAYFCASSPPELAGETQYFGPGTRLLVL.

The CDR3 here is CASSTPRGTYNEQFF. The DNA for the CDR3 is TGTGCCAGTAGTACCCCCAGGGGGACCTACAATGAGCAGTTCTTC. The chain joins TRBV19 to TRBJ2-1; 7 positions match TRBD1. Germline CDR1 is LNHDA and CDR2 is SQIVND (reference sequence). The V segment lost 4 bases and the J segment 2 bases; nucleotides outside the gene matches: 5. CDR3 length: 15 residues.

This clone was observed a handful of times. The chain has TRBV14 and TRBJ2-1; D is perhaps TRBD1 (5 bases). Germline loops: CDR1 SGHDN, CDR2 FVKESK. This CDR3 has 15 residues. V was pared by 6 bases and J by 4 bases, with 16 bases between. The CDR3 spells CASRLGQGWYNEQFF. The CDR3, as DNA: TGTGCCAGCAGACTTGGACAAGGGTGGTACAATGAGCAGTTCTTC.

The V call is TRBV14, the J call TRBJ2-7; 10 bases are shared with TRBD1. V was pared by 5 bases and J by 2 bases, with 15 bases of the junction left unmatched. Germline lookup yields CDR1 SGHDN and CDR2 FVKESK. The CDR3 consists of 18 residues. The CDR3 loop reads CASSEKGWDRGRPYEQYV. The CDR3 coding sequence is TGTGCCAGCAGCGAGAAAGGCTGGGACAGGGGACGGCCCTACGAGCAGTACGTC.

The V and J genes are TRBV5-1 and TRBJ1-3; weak D call: TRBD1 (6 bases). V lost 7 bases and J lost 2, with 16 bases in between. Germline V lookup: CDR1 SGHRS, CDR2 YFSETQ. The CDR3 has 15 amino acids. The CDR3 reads CASASQGTPGNTIYF. The CDR3 nucleotides are TGCGCCAGCGCTTCCCAGGGGACCCCTGGAAACACCATATATTTT.

This chain links TRBV7-8 with TRBJ2-7; D is uncertain. CDR3 length: 13 residues. V was trimmed by 2 bases and J by 7 bases, leaving 12 bases between them. Germline V lookup: CDR1 SGHVS, CDR2 FQNEAQ. Here the CDR3 DNA reads TGTGCCAGCAGCTTACGCTCTACGAGAGAGCAGTACTTC. Residues: CASSLRSTREQYF. Full variable domain (missing parts from reference TRBV7-8 and TRBJ2-7): GAGVSQSPRYKVAKRGQDVALRCDPISGHVSLFWYQQALGQGPEFLTYFQNEAQLDKSGLPSDRFFAERPEGSVSTLKIQRTQQEDSAVYLCASSLRSTREQYFGPGTRLTVT.

The chain couples TRBV30 to TRBJ1-5, with D possibly being TRBD1 (5 bases). Germline loops: CDR1 GTSNPN, CDR2 SVGIG (reference sequence). V was trimmed by 1 base and J by 3 bases, leaving 7 bases between them. This CDR3 is 13 amino acids long. This CDR3 is CAWSGGLNQPQHF. The CDR3 DNA reads as TGTGCCTGGAGTGGGGGCCTCAATCAGCCCCAGCATTTT. The entire variable domain, with the rest obtained from reference TRBV30 and TRBJ1-5, is as follows: SQTIHQWPATLVQPVGSPLSLECTVEGTSNPNLYWYRQAAGRGLQLLFYSVGIGQISSEVPQNLSASRPQDRQFILSSKKLLLSDSGFYLCAWSGGLNQPQHFGDGTRLSIL.

The chain has TRBV11-1 and TRBJ2-3; D remains unclear. The germline V and J ends were trimmed by 2 bases and 0 bases, with 12 bases remaining between them. Per germline, CDR1 SGHAT and CDR2 FQDESV (reference sequence). The CDR3 extends over 16 amino acids. The CDR3 is CASSLYRQTSTDTQYF. DNA of the CDR3: TGTGCCAGCAGCTTATACCGCCAGACTAGCACAGATACGCAGTATTTT.

This clone was seen a few times. The chain links TRBV20-1 to TRBJ2-5; D may be TRBD1 (6 bases). Per the germline V gene, CDR1 is DFQATT and CDR2 is SNEGSKA (reference sequence). V gave up 8 bases and J gave up 5 bases, with 12 bases separating them. The CDR3 contains 11 residues. The CDR3 loop reads CSSRTDETQYF. CDR3 DNA sequence: TGCAGTAGCCGGACAGACGAGACCCAGTACTTC.

The chain's CDR3 is CASSASSNTGELFF. CDR3 nucleotides: TGTGCCAGCAGTGCTAGTTCGAACACCGGGGAGCTGTTTTTT. The V call is TRBV6-4, the J call TRBJ2-2; no clear D gene. The germline gives CDR1 MRHNA, CDR2 SNTAGT. The CDR3 spans 14 residues. Trimming removed 4 bases from V and 0 bases from J, with 6 bases in between.

The chain is built from TRBV20-1 and TRBJ1-2; D is possibly TRBD1 (5 bases). From germline, CDR1 is DFQATT and CDR2 SNEGSKA (reference sequence). Trimming took off 3 bases at V and 5 bases at J, with 19 bases between the two ends. CDR3 length equals 15 residues. The CDR3 DNA is TGCAGTGCTAGTACCGTCGCCGGGGGAAAGTATGGCTACACCTTC. This encodes CSASTVAGGKYGYTF.

This clone has just one count. The chain has TRBV11-1 and TRBJ1-4; D might be TRBD1 (6 bases). V was clipped by 1 base and J by 8 bases, with 8 bases between them. The germline CDR1 and CDR2 sequences are SGHAT and FQDESV (reference sequence). The CDR3 spans 13 residues. In nucleotides, the CDR3 is TGTGCCAGCAGCTTAGACAGGGAAGAAAAACTGTTTTTT. It specifies CASSLDREEKLFF.

Worth noting for this clone: The junction departs from the called germline gene at one end, perhaps through a read error. This sequence joins TRBV6-5 and TRBJ2-2; 11 bases fit TRBD1. In germline, CDR1 is MNHEY, CDR2 SVGAGI. CDR3 size: 13 residues. CDR3: CASSYGGTGGLFF. CDR3 DNA sequence: TGTGCCAGCAGTTACGGGGGGACAGGGGGGCTGTTTTTT.

This sequence joins TRBV18 and TRBJ2-1; no clear D. Trimming removed 3 bases from V and 9 bases from J, with 18 bases in between. Germline CDR1 and CDR2: KGHSH and LQKENI. The CDR3 runs 15 residues. CDR3 sequence reads: CASSPSYDARVEQFF. Here the CDR3 DNA reads TGTGCCAGCTCACCCTCGTACGACGCTCGGGTTGAGCAGTTCTTC.

This clone was counted between two and nine times. The rearrangement joins TRBV24-1 to TRBJ2-5; 11 nucleotides match TRBD2. There are 15 residues in the CDR3. CDR1 KGHDR and CDR2 SFDVKD come from the germline V gene. Trimming took 3 bases from V and 3 from J; bases not matched to a gene: 2. In DNA form, the CDR3 reads TGTGCCACCAGTGATGGGGGACTAGCGGAAGAGACCCAGTACTTC. It translates to CATSDGGLAEETQYF.

The J gene is TRBJ2-7, the V gene TRBV5-5; a weak D match, TRBD1 (5 bases). CDR3 length: 15 amino acids. Trimming shortened V by 1 base and J by 3 bases, and 14 bases separated the two germline ends. Germline V gene lookup returns CDR1 SGHKS and CDR2 YYEKEE (reference sequence). CDR3 sequence: CASSLSGAANYEQYF. CDR3 coding DNA: TGTGCCAGCAGCTTGTCTGGGGCCGCCAACTACGAGCAGTACTTC.

Worth noting for this clone: Other DNA sequences in the same sample also yield this CDR3. The J gene is TRBJ2-3, the V gene TRBV5-1; 7 nucleotides match TRBD2. The germline gives CDR1 SGHRS, CDR2 YFSETQ. The J segment lost 4 bases and the V segment lost 0 bases, leaving 2 bases of the junction unmatched. This CDR3 has 14 amino acids. CDR3 residues: CASSLGGGADTQYF. The CDR3 DNA is TGCGCCAGCAGCTTGGGTGGGGGGGCAGATACGCAGTATTTT.

This clone was seen once. The J gene is TRBJ2-4, the V gene TRBV7-8; the D gene is possibly TRBD2 (8 bases). In germline, CDR1 is SGHVS, CDR2 FQNEAQ. This CDR3 is 20 amino acids long. Trimming cost V 0 bases and J 3 bases, with 24 bases left between them. The CDR3 sequence is CASSLAPQGWTSRGKNIQYF. The CDR3 DNA reads TGTGCCAGCAGCTTAGCCCCACAGGGGTGGACTAGCCGAGGCAAAAACATTCAGTACTTC.

The genes are TRBV21-1 and TRBJ1-1; TRBD1, the table's D call, was not compared with the DNA. TRBV21-1 is described as a pseudogene. The CDR3 is made up of 15 amino acids. The CDR3 nucleotides read TGTGCCAGCAGCTCCCGACAGACCGCCAACACTGAAGCTTTCTTT. This sequence encodes CASSSRQTANTEAFF.

The gene calls are TRBV21-1 and TRBJ1-3. TRBV21-1 is designated a pseudogene. The CDR3 is 16 amino acids. CDR3 nucleotides: TGTGCCAGCAGCAAAGGGGGGAGGAGCTCTGGAAACACCATATATTTT. Translated: CASSKGGRSSGNTIYF.

The chain couples TRBV7-6 to TRBJ2-3; D gene ambiguous. Trimming pared 4 bases from V and 4 bases from J, leaving 6 bases between. From germline, CDR1 is SGHVS and CDR2 FNYEAQ. This CDR3 is built from 12 residues. The CDR3 DNA is TGTGCCAGCAGCTACTCCGCAGATACGCAGTATTTT. Residues: CASSYSADTQYF.

About this clone: Germline is not matched at one junction end, which may reflect a read error. The chain recombines TRBV3-1 (or the pseudogene TRBV3-2) with TRBJ2-7; 9 nucleotides line up with TRBD1. Germline-derived CDR1 and CDR2 are LGHDT and YNNKEL (reference sequence). This CDR3 contains 13 residues. Here the CDR3 DNA reads TGTGCCAGCAGCCCCATGGACAGGGGATGGCAAAACTTC. Translating it yields CASSPMDRGWQNF.

This clone came up once. The chain carries TRBV19 and TRBJ2-1; tentatively, D is TRBD1 (5 bases). V lost 5 bases and J lost 2, with 10 bases in between. CDR1 is LNHDA and CDR2 is SQIVND in the germline V gene (reference sequence). The CDR3 runs to 14 residues. CDR3 DNA sequence: TGTGCCAGTAGTCAGGGTTCAGCCTACAATGAGCAGTTCTTC. Translating gives CASSQGSAYNEQFF.

The chain uses TRBV19 and TRBJ1-6; 8 nucleotides match TRBD1. Germline CDR1 reads LNHDA; CDR2 reads SQIVND (reference sequence). With V trimmed by 4 bases and J by 5 bases, 13 bases remained unmatched. The CDR3 spans 18 residues. CDR3 in DNA: TGTGCCAGTAGTACTACTCCACCGCGGACAGGGAATAATTCACCCCTCCACTTT. Its protein is CASSTTPPRTGNNSPLHF.